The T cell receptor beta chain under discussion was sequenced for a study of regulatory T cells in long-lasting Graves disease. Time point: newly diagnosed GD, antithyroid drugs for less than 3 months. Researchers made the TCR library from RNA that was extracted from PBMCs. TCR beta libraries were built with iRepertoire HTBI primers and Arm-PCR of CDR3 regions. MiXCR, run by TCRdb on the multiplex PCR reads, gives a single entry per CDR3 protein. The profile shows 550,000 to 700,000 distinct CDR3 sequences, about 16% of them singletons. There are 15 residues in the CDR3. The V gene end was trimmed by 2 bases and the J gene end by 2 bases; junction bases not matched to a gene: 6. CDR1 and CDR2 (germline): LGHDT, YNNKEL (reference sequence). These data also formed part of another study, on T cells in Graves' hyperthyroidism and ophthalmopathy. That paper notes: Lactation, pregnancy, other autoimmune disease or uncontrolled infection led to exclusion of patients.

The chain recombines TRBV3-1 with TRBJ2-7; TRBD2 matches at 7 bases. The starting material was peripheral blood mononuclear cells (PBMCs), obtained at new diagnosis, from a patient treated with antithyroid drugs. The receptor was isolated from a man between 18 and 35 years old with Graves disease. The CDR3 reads CASSQMLAETYEQYF. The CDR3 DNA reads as TGTGCCAGCAGCCAAATGCTAGCGGAGACCTACGAGCAGTACTTC.